This T cell receptor beta chain derives from a study of blood T cell repertoires in COVID-19. Study overall: Samples representing acute and convalescent COVID-19 were sourced from the United States, Italy and Spain. PBMCs, B-cell-depleted T cells, or T cells were the source of the cDNA or gDNA that made up the material.

In the original processing: Nucleated cell number was recorded as an estimate derived from reference gene primer amplification. Only in-frame clones appear in the TCRdb table, and some are missing; sequencing was by immunoSEQ multiplex PCR. V, J and clone size reflect that table, while D and trimming were determined from the DNA. The repertoire includes around 280,000 clones, approximately 86% of them detected once, and about 2.2% sits in the top ten. The TCR sequence derives from a woman younger than 45 who had recovered from COVID-19. Material: peripheral blood.

Here the CDR3 DNA reads TGTGCCAGCAGCCAAGATTCAGCCTCAGGGCTCCCTGTCAATGAGCAGTTCTTC. Translation gives CASSQDSASGLPVNEQFF. V gene TRBV14 combines with J gene TRBJ2-1; D perhaps matches TRBD1 (5 bases). The germline V gene has CDR1 SGHDN and CDR2 FVKESK. This CDR3 region has 18 residues. V was trimmed by 0 bases and J by 6 bases, leaving 21 bases between them.